This T cell receptor beta chain was sequenced during a study of blood T cell repertoires in COVID-19. Deletions cut 3 bases from V and 5 bases from J, with 16 bases between. The length of the CDR3 is 16 residues. The germline gives CDR1 ENHRY, CDR2 SYGVKD. The authors' processing: Nucleated cell counts were estimated from reference gene primer amplification. Only in-frame clones appear in the TCRdb table, and some are missing; sequencing was by immunoSEQ multiplex PCR. Clone size and V and J calls were adopted from that table, with D and trimming inferred from the DNA. The top ten hold 5.5% to 6% of the sample, which has more than 95,000 clones, about 86% seen once.

J is TRBJ1-4 and V is TRBV10-3; TRBD1 might be the D (5 bases). The specimen sequenced was peripheral blood. This sequence originates from a man at least 80 years old with active or convalescent COVID-19. The CDR3 region has the DNA TGTGCCATCAGTGATACGGGCGGCAGGGCAAATGAAAAACTGTTTTTT. Translating gives CAISDTGGRANEKLFF.